The rows below give T cell receptor beta chains drawn from one sample of a study of CD8+ T cells in alopecia areata. Repertoires were generated with immunoSEQ multiplex PCR, while TCRdb's copy carries only in-frame clones and drops some. Of 210,000 or so clones detected, 66% appear once; the ten largest clones hold more than 0.95%. The sequencing used CD4+ T cells sorted from blood, collected at roughly week 45, from a patient treated with tofacitinib. These TCRs come from a human donor with alopecia areata. The CDR3 runs from the conserved cysteine through the conserved F or W. The D gene is left open where the match is weak. The size entry is marked missing in some rows and otherwise reads once, few, many or a size class.

d_gene | j_gene | v_gene | abundance | CDR3nt | CDR3aa
TRBD1 | TRBJ1-1 | TRBV2 | NA | TGTGCCAGCAGCGGGACAGGGGCGCGCACTGAAGCTTTCTTT | CASSGTGARTEAFF
NA | TRBJ2-1 | TRBV4-1 | NA | TGCGCCAGCAGCCAAGTTTACGGGGTTGAGCAGTTCTTC | CASSQVYGVEQFF
NA | TRBJ1-2 | TRBV10-3 | NA | TGTGCCATCAGTGAGACGTATGGCTACACCTTC | CAISETYGYTF
NA | TRBJ1-2 | TRBV7-2 | NA | TGTGCCAGCCAACTTGGCTGGGGGCGACCTGATGGCTACACCTTC | CASQLGWGRPDGYTF
NA | TRBJ2-5 | TRBV2 | NA | TGTGCCAGCAGTAGTGAGACCCAGTACTTC | CASSSETQYF
NA | TRBJ2-7 | TRBV7-2 | medium-sized | TGTGCCAGCAGCTTAGTCCCAGAAGATATTCGCGAGCAGTACTTC | CASSLVPEDIREQYF
NA | TRBJ2-3 | TRBV19 | NA | TGTGCCAGTAGCTCCTCTGGGGGTACAGATACGCAGTATTTT | CASSSSGGTDTQYF
TRBD1 | TRBJ1-1 | TRBV11-2 | NA | TGTGCCAGCAGCCGGGACAGGGCATACACTGAAGCTTTCTTT | CASSRDRAYTEAFF
NA | TRBJ1-1 | TRBV19 | many | TGTGCCAGTAGACTCAGCATGAACACTGAAGCTTTCTTT | CASRLSMNTEAFF
TRBD1 | TRBJ1-6 | TRBV30 | few | TGTGCCTGGAGTAGAGCAGGGGGCACGAATAATTCACCCCTCCACTTT | CAWSRAGGTNNSPLHF
NA | TRBJ1-2 | TRBV5-1 | NA | TGCGCCAGCAGCTTGGGACAGAGAAACGGCTACACCTTC | CASSLGQRNGYTF
NA | TRBJ1-6 | TRBV7-2 | few | TGTGCCAGCGGGCCGTACGGACTCCTTAATTCACCCCTCCACTTT | CASGPYGLLNSPLHF
TRBD2 | TRBJ2-5 | TRBV6-6 | NA | TGTGCCAGCACTCCTATAGCGGGGTTGGGAGAGACCCAGTACTTC | CASTPIAGLGETQYF
TRBD1 | TRBJ1-6 | TRBV7-6 | few | TGTGCCAGCAGCCCGACAGGGGCTATCTCACCCCTCCACTTT | CASSPTGAISPLHF
NA | TRBJ2-5 | TRBV30 | few | TGTGCCTGGAGTGTACAAGAAGCCGGGACCCAGTACTTC | CAWSVQEAGTQYF
TRBD1 | TRBJ2-7 | TRBV29-1 | NA | TGCAGCGTTTATGGGGACAGTACCTACGAGCAGTACTTC | CSVYGDSTYEQYF
TRBD1 | TRBJ2-7 | TRBV10-3 | NA | TGTGCCATCAGTGGACAGGGGCAGTACTTC | CAISGQGQYF
NA | TRBJ2-7 | TRBV5-1 | few | TGCGCCAGCAGCACTGGTTTTTTTGAGTTCGTTAGTGGCGAGCAGTACTTC | CASSTGFFEFVSGEQYF